These T cell receptor beta chains were read from a single sample in a study of cytomegalovirus exposure and HLA in healthy donors. Libraries were prepared by immunoSEQ multiplex PCR; TCRdb keeps only in-frame clonotypes and omits some of them. The profile shows fewer than 140,000 clones, 60% to 80% of them singletons. Sequenced: PBMCs. The source of these receptors is a female donor in good health and CMV-seronegative. CDR3s leave out the opening cysteine and the closing phenylalanine or tryptophan. Fields, in order: D gene, V gene, J gene, CDR3 length, CDR3 protein. A D gene is named only where the DNA matches it firmly.

D: -; V: TRBV6-5; J: TRBJ1-1; length: 12; CDR3: ASIPYRDNGEAF
D: -; V: TRBV28; J: TRBJ1-1; length: 12; CDR3: ASSRRGANTEAF
D: -; V: TRBV19; J: TRBJ2-5; length: 14; CDR3: ASSTLGQLGMETQY
D: -; V: TRBV2; J: TRBJ1-5; length: 13; CDR3: ASSEGRGGSGPQH
D: TRBD1; V: TRBV6-5; J: TRBJ1-1; length: 11; CDR3: ASSRRQGTEAF
D: TRBD2; V: TRBV27; J: TRBJ2-1; length: 14; CDR3: ASSPRPSGSGDEQF
D: TRBD1; V: TRBV7-8; J: TRBJ2-7; length: 16; CDR3: ASSFRTGGDFPFYEQY
D: -; V: TRBV5-5; J: TRBJ2-5; length: 11; CDR3: ASSFGAEETQY
D: TRBD1; V: TRBV10-3; J: TRBJ2-5; length: 11; CDR3: AISPDRAETQY
D: TRBD1; V: TRBV11-2; J: TRBJ1-3; length: 13; CDR3: ASSSGQVSGNTIY